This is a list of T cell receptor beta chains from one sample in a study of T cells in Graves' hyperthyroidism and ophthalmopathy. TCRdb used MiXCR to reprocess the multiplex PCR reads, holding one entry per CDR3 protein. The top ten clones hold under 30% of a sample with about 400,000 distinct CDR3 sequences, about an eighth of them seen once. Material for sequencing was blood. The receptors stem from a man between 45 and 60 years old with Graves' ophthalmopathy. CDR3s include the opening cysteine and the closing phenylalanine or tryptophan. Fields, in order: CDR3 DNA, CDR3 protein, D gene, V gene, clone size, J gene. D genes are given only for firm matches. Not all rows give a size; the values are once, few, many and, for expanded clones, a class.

CDR3nt: TGTGCCAGCAGTGCCGGACAAGTCTCCTACATTAGCAATCAGCCCCAGCATTTT; CDR3aa: CASSAGQVSYISNQPQHF; d_gene: .; v_gene: TRBV6-1; abundance: few; j_gene: TRBJ1-5
CDR3nt: TGCAGTGCTAGACACCTGGGACTAGCGGGAGGTACAGATACGCAGTATTTT; CDR3aa: CSARHLGLAGGTDTQYF; d_gene: TRBD2; v_gene: TRBV20-1; abundance: many; j_gene: TRBJ2-3
CDR3nt: TGTGCCTGGACCGGACCCGGCCCCCAGAGCGGGAGGGGGACAGATACGCAGTATTTT; CDR3aa: CAWTGPGPQSGRGTDTQYF; d_gene: TRBD2; v_gene: TRBV30; abundance: .; j_gene: TRBJ2-3
CDR3nt: TGTGCCAGCAGCGCGGGACCCACCTCCTCAAATACGCAGTATTTT; CDR3aa: CASSAGPTSSNTQYF; d_gene: .; v_gene: TRBV5-5; abundance: many; j_gene: TRBJ2-3
CDR3nt: TGCGCCAGCAGCTCGCTAGCGGGAGGGACATACAATGAGCAGTTCTTC; CDR3aa: CASSSLAGGTYNEQFF; d_gene: TRBD2; v_gene: TRBV5-1; abundance: few; j_gene: TRBJ2-1
CDR3nt: TGCGCCAGCAGCTTGGTCACAGGAAAGTTAGCAGATTTATACAATGAGCAGTTCTTC; CDR3aa: CASSLVTGKLADLYNEQFF; d_gene: .; v_gene: TRBV5-1; abundance: few; j_gene: TRBJ2-1
CDR3nt: TGTGCCAGTAGTATAGACCCAAGGGACAGGGGGCTTTGGCAGCCCCAGCATTTT; CDR3aa: CASSIDPRDRGLWQPQHF; d_gene: TRBD1; v_gene: TRBV19; abundance: few; j_gene: TRBJ1-5
CDR3nt: TGCAGTGCTCCCGCCAGCGAGACAGATACGCAGTATTTT; CDR3aa: CSAPASETDTQYF; d_gene: .; v_gene: TRBV20-1; abundance: many; j_gene: TRBJ2-3
CDR3nt: TGTGCCAGCAGTCACTCAGCGGGAGGCAAGACCCAGTACTTC; CDR3aa: CASSHSAGGKTQYF; d_gene: TRBD2; v_gene: TRBV6-5; abundance: many; j_gene: TRBJ2-5
CDR3nt: TGTGCCTGGAGTGACGTCAATCAGCCCCAGCATTTT; CDR3aa: CAWSDVNQPQHF; d_gene: .; v_gene: TRBV30; abundance: .; j_gene: TRBJ1-5
CDR3nt: TGTGCCAGCAGTTACTCAAGGCGCACTGAAGCTTTCTTT; CDR3aa: CASSYSRRTEAFF; d_gene: .; v_gene: TRBV6-2/TRBV6-3; abundance: .; j_gene: TRBJ1-1
CDR3nt: TGCAGCGTTGAAGATTGGGGAGTCTACAATGAGCAGTTCTTC; CDR3aa: CSVEDWGVYNEQFF; d_gene: .; v_gene: TRBV29-1; abundance: .; j_gene: TRBJ2-1
CDR3nt: TGTGCCAGCAGTGAGGAGGTCAGGAGTTATGGCTACACCTTC; CDR3aa: CASSEEVRSYGYTF; d_gene: .; v_gene: TRBV6-1; abundance: many; j_gene: TRBJ1-2
CDR3nt: TGTGCCAGCAGCCCTGGGACTAGCGGGAGTCCCGGGGAGCTGTTTTTT; CDR3aa: CASSPGTSGSPGELFF; d_gene: TRBD2; v_gene: TRBV7-6; abundance: .; j_gene: TRBJ2-2
CDR3nt: TGTGCCAGCAGCTTTCCCACGGGAGCAGGATACGAGCAGTTCTTC; CDR3aa: CASSFPTGAGYEQFF; d_gene: .; v_gene: TRBV7-9; abundance: once; j_gene: TRBJ2-1
CDR3nt: TGTGCCAGTAGTATTCTACCCTCGAGCTCCTACGAGCAGTACTTC; CDR3aa: CASSILPSSSYEQYF; d_gene: .; v_gene: TRBV19; abundance: .; j_gene: TRBJ2-7
CDR3nt: TGTGCCTGGATTGGGGACGGAGGCACGCAGTATTTT; CDR3aa: CAWIGDGGTQYF; d_gene: .; v_gene: TRBV30; abundance: few; j_gene: TRBJ2-3
CDR3nt: TGTGCCAGTAAGGTGGGAGAGCCGCACTACAATGAGCAGTTCTTC; CDR3aa: CASKVGEPHYNEQFF; d_gene: .; v_gene: TRBV19; abundance: few; j_gene: TRBJ2-1
CDR3nt: TGCAGCGTTATGACAGGGGAATCCTACGAGCAGTACTTC; CDR3aa: CSVMTGESYEQYF; d_gene: TRBD1; v_gene: TRBV29-1; abundance: many; j_gene: TRBJ2-7
CDR3nt: TGTGCCAGCAGCTTAGGGCTAGCGGATTACAATGAGCAGTTCTTC; CDR3aa: CASSLGLADYNEQFF; d_gene: TRBD2; v_gene: TRBV7-3; abundance: many; j_gene: TRBJ2-1
CDR3nt: TGTGCCAGCAGTATACAGGGTTATGGCTACACCTTC; CDR3aa: CASSIQGYGYTF; d_gene: .; v_gene: TRBV6-2/TRBV6-3; abundance: few; j_gene: TRBJ1-2
CDR3nt: TGCGCCAGCAGCATGGGGGACTCAGATACGCAGTATTTT; CDR3aa: CASSMGDSDTQYF; d_gene: .; v_gene: TRBV5-1; abundance: many; j_gene: TRBJ2-3
CDR3nt: TGTGCCAGCACCAAAGATTCGGGTACTCAAGAGACCCAGTACTTC; CDR3aa: CASTKDSGTQETQYF; d_gene: .; v_gene: TRBV11-2; abundance: few; j_gene: TRBJ2-5
CDR3nt: TGCGCCAGCAGCTCCCGTCTTCAGCCCCCAGATACGCAGTATTTT; CDR3aa: CASSSRLQPPDTQYF; d_gene: .; v_gene: TRBV5-1; abundance: many; j_gene: TRBJ2-3
CDR3nt: TGTGCCAGCAGCCGGGCGACCGGGACAGTGTCCTACGAGCAGTACTTC; CDR3aa: CASSRATGTVSYEQYF; d_gene: TRBD1; v_gene: TRBV3-1; abundance: many; j_gene: TRBJ2-7
CDR3nt: TGCAGTGCTAGAGATCATGTCTTTCCAAGAGAGACCCAGTACTTC; CDR3aa: CSARDHVFPRETQYF; d_gene: .; v_gene: TRBV20-1; abundance: .; j_gene: TRBJ2-5
CDR3nt: TGTGCCAGCAGTTTGGGAGGCCTAGCGGGAATTGAGCAGTTCTTC; CDR3aa: CASSLGGLAGIEQFF; d_gene: TRBD2; v_gene: TRBV27; abundance: many; j_gene: TRBJ2-1
CDR3nt: TGTGCCAGCAGCGACAGCAGGAACACTGAAGCTTTCTTT; CDR3aa: CASSDSRNTEAFF; d_gene: .; v_gene: TRBV3-1; abundance: many; j_gene: TRBJ1-1
CDR3nt: TGTGCCAGCAGCTTAGGGGGGCCCTACACTGAAGCTTTCTTT; CDR3aa: CASSLGGPYTEAFF; d_gene: .; v_gene: TRBV7-9; abundance: few; j_gene: TRBJ1-1
CDR3nt: TGTGCCAGCAGTCCCCGGGGACAGGGCAATCAGCCCCAGCATTTT; CDR3aa: CASSPRGQGNQPQHF; d_gene: TRBD1; v_gene: TRBV27; abundance: few; j_gene: TRBJ1-5
CDR3nt: TGTGCCACCAGCACGGGACAGATTTACACTGAAGCTTTCTTT; CDR3aa: CATSTGQIYTEAFF; d_gene: TRBD1; v_gene: TRBV15; abundance: .; j_gene: TRBJ1-1
CDR3nt: TGTGCCAGCAGCTTAGTACCCAACGCGGACGAGCAGTACTTC; CDR3aa: CASSLVPNADEQYF; d_gene: .; v_gene: TRBV7-9; abundance: many; j_gene: TRBJ2-7
CDR3nt: TGCGCCAGCAGCCCTCAGACTAGCGGGAGGGCCTTAAATGAGCAGTTCTTC; CDR3aa: CASSPQTSGRALNEQFF; d_gene: TRBD2; v_gene: TRBV5-1; abundance: many; j_gene: TRBJ2-1
CDR3nt: TGTGCCAGCAGCGCCGGACTAGCGGGAGGGCAAAACTACGAGCAGTACTTC; CDR3aa: CASSAGLAGGQNYEQYF; d_gene: TRBD2; v_gene: TRBV6-1; abundance: .; j_gene: TRBJ2-7
CDR3nt: TGTGCCAGCAGCCAAGATTTCGGTGCTTCGAATCAGCCCCAGCATTTT; CDR3aa: CASSQDFGASNQPQHF; d_gene: .; v_gene: TRBV4-2; abundance: few; j_gene: TRBJ1-5
CDR3nt: TGTGCCAGCAGCCAAACAGGGAGCTATGGCTACACCTTC; CDR3aa: CASSQTGSYGYTF; d_gene: .; v_gene: TRBV3-1; abundance: many; j_gene: TRBJ1-2
CDR3nt: TGTGCCAGCAGCGCAGGACCCAGGACAGGATCTGGAAACACCATATATTTT; CDR3aa: CASSAGPRTGSGNTIYF; d_gene: TRBD1; v_gene: TRBV3-1; abundance: many; j_gene: TRBJ1-3
CDR3nt: TGTGCCTGGAGTGGTGGGGTTGGCGTACTGGAGCAGTTCTTC; CDR3aa: CAWSGGVGVLEQFF; d_gene: .; v_gene: TRBV30; abundance: .; j_gene: TRBJ2-1
CDR3nt: TGTGCCAGCAGCTCCGACAGGGGACGTCAGCCCCAGCATTTT; CDR3aa: CASSSDRGRQPQHF; d_gene: TRBD1; v_gene: TRBV7-8; abundance: few; j_gene: TRBJ1-5
CDR3nt: TGTGCCAGCAGTTTAACAGGGAAGCCTAACTATGGCTACACCTTC; CDR3aa: CASSLTGKPNYGYTF; d_gene: .; v_gene: TRBV6-9; abundance: once; j_gene: TRBJ1-2
CDR3nt: TGTGCCAGCAGCCGCACAGCAGACAGACTTTTTAAGGAGCAGTTCTTC; CDR3aa: CASSRTADRLFKEQFF; d_gene: .; v_gene: TRBV7-9; abundance: many; j_gene: TRBJ2-1